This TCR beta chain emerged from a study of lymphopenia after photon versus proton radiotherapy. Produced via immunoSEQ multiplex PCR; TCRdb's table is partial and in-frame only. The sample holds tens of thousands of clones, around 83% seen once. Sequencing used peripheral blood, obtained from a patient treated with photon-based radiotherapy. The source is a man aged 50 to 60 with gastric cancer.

CDR3 sequence (DNA): TGTGCCAGTACTAAGCAGCTGGGGAACACTGAAGCTTTCTTT. This translates into CASTKQLGNTEAFF. J is TRBJ1-1 and V is TRBV14; D is unclear. The germline V gene has CDR1 SGHDN and CDR2 FVKESK. CDR3 length: 14 amino acids. V lost 9 bases and J lost 1, with 15 bases in between.